This TCR beta chain derives from a study of human T cells and chemical hapten exposure. Study information: Application of 0.01% DPC to the upper back was done by patch test, with a reading at 6 days. Study-level findings and limits: Significantly more large CDR3 similarity clusters were formed by expanded TCRs than by controls.

V trimming: 6 bases; J trimming: 6 bases; junction bases outside the gene matches: 8. The CDR3 contains 15 residues. Germline-derived CDR1 and CDR2 are MNHEY and SVGEGT. This clonotype has a handful of counts. Antigen specificity is unknown. TCRdb used MiXCR to reprocess the RACE reads, holding one entry per CDR3 protein. The sample holds about 64,000 distinct CDR3 sequences, roughly 11% seen once. The sample's time point: patch test 3, about 24 weeks after DPC sensitization. Treatment reported: therapeutic diphenylcyclopropenone sensitization with weekly scalp DPC. Investigators collected blood before applying each patch test.

This sequence originates from a woman in her 30s with alopecia areata. Some clones in this sample may be carry-over from other donors' samples. This chain uses TRBV6-2 or TRBV6-3 with TRBJ2-4; 10 bases are shared with TRBD2. This material consisted of whole blood, taken in connection with sensitization to the hapten diphenylcyclopropenone (DPC). CDR3 sequence reads: CASSPGLADLNIQYF. CDR3 DNA sequence: TGTGCCAGCAGCCCAGGACTAGCGGACTTAAACATTCAGTACTTC.